The 21 T cell receptor beta chains given below trace back to one sample, sequenced in a study of blood T cells in healthy people across ages. The authors ran a second PCR of about 6 to 11 cycles using a sample-barcoded 5' primer and a J-beta primer mix. TCRdb re-called the 5' RACE reads with MiXCR, one entry per CDR3 protein. The sample records 1.5 million to 2 million distinct CDR3 sequences, 30% to 35% being singletons. The sequenced sample consisted of blood. These receptors were obtained from a woman aged 25 to 39 in good health.

J is TRBJ2-3 and V is TRBV3-1; D is possibly TRBD1 (5 bases). The V end was cut by 8 bases, the J end by 2 bases, with 17 bases between. Germline values: CDR1 LGHDT, CDR2 YNNKEL (reference sequence). CDR3 length equals 15 residues. CDR3 loop: CASEVGATDTDTQYF. For the CDR3, the DNA is TGTGCCAGCGAGGTAGGGGCCACCGACACAGATACGCAGTATTTT.

This clonotype was counted between two and nine times. The chain uses TRBV4-2 and TRBJ1-2; perhaps TRBD1 as D (5 bases). The germline V and J ends were trimmed by 1 base and 0 bases, with 15 bases remaining between them. CDR1 LGHNA and CDR2 YNFKEQ come from the germline V gene. The CDR3 runs to 17 residues. As DNA, the CDR3 is TGTGCCAGCAGCCAAGTTGGCCAGGGAACCTCTAACTATGGCTACACCTTC. Its translation is CASSQVGQGTSNYGYTF.

The sample holds a few counts of this clonotype. V usage is TRBV4-1 and J usage is TRBJ2-7, with D possibly TRBD1 on 6 matching bases. The CDR3 extends over 15 amino acids. The V gene lost 1 base and the J gene lost 4 bases, with 14 bases spanning the gap. The germline CDR1 and CDR2 sequences are MGHRA and YSYEKL. CDR3 sequence reads: CASSQGAGEEYEQYF. The CDR3 region has the DNA TGCGCCAGCAGCCAAGGGGCAGGGGAAGAGTACGAGCAGTACTTC.

This clonotype was found a few times. The rearrangement joins TRBV18 to TRBJ2-7; no firm D call. V lost 4 bases and J 1 base, leaving 11 bases between the germline ends. There are 14 residues in the CDR3. CDR1 is KGHSH, CDR2 LQKENI, per germline. Here the CDR3 DNA reads TGTGCCAGCTCACGAGACGCGAGGTCCTACGAGCAGTACTTC. It translates to CASSRDARSYEQYF.

The chain has TRBV6-5 and TRBJ1-1; D gene uncertain. Germline CDR1 MNHEY, CDR2 SVGAGI. V was shortened by 0 bases and J by 1 base, with 6 bases between the two germline ends. The CDR3 totals 14 residues. CDR3 sequence (DNA): TGTGCCAGCAGTTACTCGGCGTGGAACACTGAAGCTTTCTTT. Its translation: CASSYSAWNTEAFF.

In this sample, this clonotype turned up many times. The chain couples TRBV29-1 to TRBJ2-7, with 7 bases aligning to TRBD1. The V segment lost 6 bases and the J segment 0 bases; nucleotides outside the gene matches: 8. Germline CDR1 reads SQVTM; CDR2 reads ANQGSEA. The CDR3 extends over 14 amino acids. The CDR3 nucleotides are TGCAGCGTGGTGGGACAGTTTAGCTCCTACGAGCAGTACTTC. Its translation is CSVVGQFSSYEQYF.

This clonotype was detected ten times or more. The chain is built from TRBV6-6 and TRBJ1-5; tentatively, D is TRBD1 (5 bases). The CDR3 is 15 amino acids. V dropped 7 bases and J dropped 1 base, with 14 bases sitting between them. Per the germline V gene, CDR1 is MNHNY and CDR2 is SVGAGI (reference sequence). CDR3 in amino acids: CASNPQGRSNQPQHF. Written as DNA, the CDR3 is TGTGCCAGCAACCCGCAGGGCAGGAGCAATCAGCCCCAGCATTTT.

The V and J genes are TRBV28 and TRBJ1-1, with TRBD1 as a possible D gene (6 bases). Germline V gene data show CDR1 as MDHEN and CDR2 as SYDVKM. V lost 8 bases and J 5 bases, leaving 21 bases between the germline ends. This CDR3 region has 15 residues. CDR3 protein: CASLPSRGVATEAFF. The CDR3 coding sequence is TGTGCCAGCCTTCCTTCGAGGGGGGTAGCGACTGAAGCTTTCTTT.

This clonotype was seen only a few times. The J gene is TRBJ1-2, the V gene TRBV7-6; tentatively, D is TRBD1 (6 bases). Germline assignment: CDR1 SGHVS and CDR2 FNYEAQ. Trimming removed 5 bases at V and 4 bases at J, with 14 bases between. The CDR3 contains 14 residues. In DNA form, the CDR3 reads TGTGCCAGCAGCCTAAACAGGGAGGGCTATGGCTACACCTTC. Its translation: CASSLNREGYGYTF.

J is TRBJ2-7 and V is TRBV28; D possibly uses TRBD1 or TRBD2 (5 bases each). V was clipped by 4 bases and J by 0 bases, with 16 bases between them. The CDR3 covers 16 residues. Germline V gene lookup returns CDR1 MDHEN and CDR2 SYDVKM. CDR3 in DNA: TGTGCCAGCAGTTACGGGGCCCTAATAAGCTCCTACGAGCAGTACTTC. This sequence encodes CASSYGALISSYEQYF.

The chain links TRBV7-6 to TRBJ1-1; D uncertain. Germline assignment: CDR1 SGHVS and CDR2 FNYEAQ. The CDR3 runs 15 residues. V shed 3 bases and J shed 5 bases, with 16 bases lying between them. Written as DNA, the CDR3 is TGTGCCAGCAGCTTCAGTGGGGTGGTTTCGACTGAAGCTTTCTTT. Its protein product is CASSFSGVVSTEAFF.

The rearrangement joins TRBV6-6 to TRBJ2-5; 12 bases agree with TRBD1. Germline V gene sequence: CDR1 MNHNY, CDR2 SVGAGI (reference sequence). J lost 11 bases, V lost 5 bases, and 12 bases had no gene match. The CDR3 is 15 residues long. CDR3 DNA sequence: TGTGCCAGCAGTACGCCCGGGACAGGGGGCCACAAGCAGTACTTC. This gives the protein CASSTPGTGGHKQYF.

The chain employs TRBV13 and TRBJ2-1; TRBD2 agrees at 10 bases. The CDR3 loop spans 18 amino acids. Germline values: CDR1 PRHDT, CDR2 FYEKMQ (reference sequence). V lost 5 bases, J lost 8 bases, and 18 bases stayed unmatched. The CDR3, as DNA: TGTGCCAGCAGCCTCACATTGACTAGCGGGTTCCCAAAGGATGAGCAGTTCTTC. It specifies CASSLTLTSGFPKDEQFF.

The chain has TRBV2 and TRBJ1-4; D is possibly TRBD1 (5 bases). The CDR3 has 13 amino acids. Per germline, CDR1 SNHLY and CDR2 FYNNEI. The V and J ends lost 7 bases and 7 bases respectively, with 13 bases between them. The CDR3, as DNA: TGTGCCAGCACCGGGGGTTCCGGTGAAAAACTGTTTTTT. This codes for CASTGGSGEKLFF.

This chain connects TRBV10-3 to TRBJ1-1; D remains unclear. Germline CDR1 and CDR2: ENHRY and SYGVKD. The V gene lost 2 bases and the J gene lost 0 bases, with 10 bases spanning the gap. The CDR3 is 15 residues long. The CDR3 nucleotides read TGTGCCATCAGTGAGAAGGGAAACATGAACACTGAAGCTTTCTTT. Its translation is CAISEKGNMNTEAFF.

The chain couples TRBV7-6 to TRBJ2-3, with TRBD1 identical over 9 bases. This CDR3 is 17 amino acids long. The trim removed 6 bases at V and 0 bases at J, leaving 10 bases unmatched. Germline V lookup: CDR1 SGHVS, CDR2 FNYEAQ. Here the CDR3 DNA reads TGTGCCAGCAGTCGCCGGAGGACAGGGGCTAGCACAGATACGCAGTATTTT. This gives the protein CASSRRRTGASTDTQYF.

The rearrangement uses TRBV7-3 and TRBJ2-3; D not certain. V lost 3 bases and J 5 bases, leaving 9 bases between the germline ends. This CDR3 is built from 13 residues. Germline lookup yields CDR1 SGHTA and CDR2 FQGTGA. In nucleotides, the CDR3 is TGTGCCAGCAGCTTCGTGGACGGAGATACGCAGTATTTT. It yields the protein CASSFVDGDTQYF.

The chain uses TRBV7-9 and TRBJ2-1; TRBD2 agrees at 15 bases. The germline V gene has CDR1 SEHNR and CDR2 FQNEAQ (reference sequence). The J segment lost 4 bases and the V segment lost 4 bases, leaving 5 bases of the junction unmatched. The CDR3 consists of 17 residues. CDR3 sequence reads: CASSSWTSGRVYNEQFF. The CDR3, as DNA: TGTGCCAGCAGCTCCTGGACTAGCGGGAGGGTTTACAATGAGCAGTTCTTC.

This chain joins TRBV11-2 and TRBJ2-3; 7 positions agree with TRBD2. After removal of 7 bases from V and 13 bases from J, the junction contained 11 bases not matched to a gene. The CDR3 covers 12 residues. The germline V gene encodes CDR1 SGHAT and CDR2 FQNNGV. The CDR3 nucleotides are TGTGCCAGCACCTCATGGGGGGGGTACGAGTATTTT. It yields the protein CASTSWGGYEYF.

The V and J genes are TRBV13 and TRBJ2-1; TRBD2 matches at 10 bases. The CDR3 is made up of 18 amino acids. CDR1 and CDR2 from the germline V gene are PRHDT and FYEKMQ (reference sequence). Germline trimming cut 5 bases from V and 8 bases from J; bases unmatched to any gene: 18. The CDR3 bases are TGTGCCAGCAGCCACCAGCGGGAGGGCCTTCTTTCCGACGATGAGCAGTTCTTC. Its protein is CASSHQREGLLSDDEQFF.

This clonotype showed up just a few times. The chain links TRBV10-3 to TRBJ2-1; D is possibly TRBD1 or TRBD2 (6 bases each). This CDR3 is built from 16 residues. V lost 2 bases and J 8 bases, leaving 19 bases between the germline ends. Germline loops: CDR1 ENHRY, CDR2 SYGVKD. DNA for the CDR3: TGTGCCATCAGTGAGGTTCCGGGGGCCCCTGGGGATGAGCAGTTCTTC. It encodes CAISEVPGAPGDEQFF.